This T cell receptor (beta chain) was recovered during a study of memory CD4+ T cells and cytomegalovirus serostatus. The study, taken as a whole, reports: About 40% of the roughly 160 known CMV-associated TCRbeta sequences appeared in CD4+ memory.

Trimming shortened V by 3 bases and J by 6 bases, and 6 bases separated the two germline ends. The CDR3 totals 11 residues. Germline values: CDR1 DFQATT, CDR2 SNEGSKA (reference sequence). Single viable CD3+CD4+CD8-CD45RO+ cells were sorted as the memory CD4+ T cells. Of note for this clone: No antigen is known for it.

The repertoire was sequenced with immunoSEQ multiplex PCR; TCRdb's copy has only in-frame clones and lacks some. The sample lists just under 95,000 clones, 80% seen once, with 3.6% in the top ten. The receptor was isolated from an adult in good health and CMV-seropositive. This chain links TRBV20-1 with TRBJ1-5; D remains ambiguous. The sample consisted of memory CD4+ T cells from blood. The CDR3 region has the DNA TGCAGTGCTAGTCAGGCTCAGCCCCAGCATTTT. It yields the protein CSASQAQPQHF.